This T cell receptor (beta chain) was recorded in a study of CD8+ T cells in alopecia areata. This clone has more than one count but fewer than ten. Antigen: not known. Mouse gene names apply. The read falls 4 residues short of the CDR3 end, and the missing part is taken from the germline J gene. Extracted RNA was reverse transcribed into cDNA, the sequencing template. The method was immunoSEQ multiplex PCR; TCRdb's version includes in-frame clones alone and lacks a portion of them. The sample is made up of 90,000 to 130,000 clones, none counted only once. The study, taken as a whole, reports: Scalp samples also yield sequences of resident alphabeta T cells from normal skin.

The CDR3 extends over 14 amino acids. Trimming took off 0 bases at V and 4 bases at J, with 9 bases between the two ends. Germline loops: CDR1 NSQYPW, CDR2 LRSPGD (reference sequence). The material sequenced was lesional skin. The receptor comes from a C3H/HeJ mouse with alopecia areata. The strain's MHC: H2-k. The chain recombines TRBV1 with TRBJ1-2; D gene unclear. The CDR3: CTCSADGEGSDYTF. The covered CDR3 bases are TGCACCTGCAGTGCAGATGGGGAGGGCTCC.